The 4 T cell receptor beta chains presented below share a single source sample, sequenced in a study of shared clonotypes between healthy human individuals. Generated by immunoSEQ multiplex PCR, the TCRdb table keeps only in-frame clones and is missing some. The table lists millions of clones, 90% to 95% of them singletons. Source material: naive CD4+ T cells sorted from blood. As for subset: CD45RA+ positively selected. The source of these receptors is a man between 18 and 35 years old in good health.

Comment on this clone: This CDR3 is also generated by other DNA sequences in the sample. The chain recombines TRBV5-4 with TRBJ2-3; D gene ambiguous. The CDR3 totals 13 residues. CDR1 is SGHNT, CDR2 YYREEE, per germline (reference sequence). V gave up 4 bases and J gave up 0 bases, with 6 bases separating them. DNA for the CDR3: TGTGCCAGCAGCCCCCCGAGCACAGATACGCAGTATTTT. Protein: CASSPPSTDTQYF. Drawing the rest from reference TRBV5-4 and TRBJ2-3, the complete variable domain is ETGVTQSPTHLIKTRGQQVTLRCSSQSGHNTVSWYQQALGQGPQFIFQYYREEENGRGNFPPRFSGLQFPNYSSELNVNALELDDSALYLCASSPPSTDTQYFGPGTRLTVL.

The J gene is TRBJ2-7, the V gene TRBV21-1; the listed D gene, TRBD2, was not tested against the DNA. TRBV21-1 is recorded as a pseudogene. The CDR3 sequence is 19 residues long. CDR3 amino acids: CASQAKLPTGGPGSYEQYF. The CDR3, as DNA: TGTGCCAGCCAAGCAAAGCTGCCGACGGGGGGGCCGGGCTCCTACGAGCAGTACTTC.

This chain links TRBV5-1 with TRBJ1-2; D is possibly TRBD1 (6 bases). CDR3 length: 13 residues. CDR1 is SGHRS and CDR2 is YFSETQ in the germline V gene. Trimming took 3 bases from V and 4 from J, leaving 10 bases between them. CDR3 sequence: CASSSGGGYGYTF. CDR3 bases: TGCGCCAGCAGCTCGGGAGGGGGCTATGGCTACACCTTC.

The CDR3 region is CASDSFNYGYTF. The CDR3 DNA sequence: TGTGCCTCTGACAGTTTTAACTATGGCTACACCTTC. The V and J genes are TRBV28 and TRBJ1-2; possibly TRBD1 for D (5 bases). Deletions cut 11 bases from V and 1 base from J, with 11 bases between. Per germline, CDR1 MDHEN and CDR2 SYDVKM. CDR3 length: 12 residues.